This T cell receptor beta chain was profiled in a study of CD8 T cells in ankylosing spondylitis. Points from the study as a whole: Seven to nine highly homologous variants made up a TCR beta motif, and this motif appeared characteristic of ankylosing spondylitis blood. Significant enrichment of disease-linked clones was reported in matched ankylosing spondylitis synovial fluid.

This clonotype was seen at least ten times. The antigen is unknown. For TCR beta, libraries came from quantitative 5'-RACE with molecular barcodes. TCRdb re-called the 5' RACE reads with MiXCR, one entry per CDR3 protein. The sample lists about 800,000 distinct CDR3 sequences, roughly 10% occurring once. The V end lost 4 bases, the J end lost 0 bases, and 4 bases lay between the germline ends. Germline-derived CDR1 and CDR2 are MGHDK and SYGVNS. The CDR3 is made up of 13 amino acids. The sequence derives from a male donor with ankylosing spondylitis. The sample consisted of blood, either unsorted or a sorted T cell fraction (not recorded which). The chain combines TRBV25-1 with TRBJ1-5; unclear D gene. The CDR3 region is CASSAYSNQPQHF. CDR3 bases: TGTGCCAGCAGTGCTTATAGCAATCAGCCCCAGCATTTT.